What follows describes a single TCR beta chain. The source of the sample is a study of blood T cell repertoires in COVID-19. On the study more broadly: Spain, Italy and the United States supplied samples that represented acute and convalescent COVID-19.

Germline CDR1 MNHEY, CDR2 SVGAGI. The CDR3 runs to 14 residues. Trimming at V came to 7 bases and at J to 7 bases, leaving 10 bases not matched to a gene. The assay was immunoSEQ multiplex PCR, and TCRdb's table has in-frame clones only and misses some. The sample has about 65,000 clones, 80% to 95% seen once. This clonotype originated in a man between 65 and 85 years old with active COVID-19. The material sequenced was peripheral blood. The gene calls are TRBV6-5 and TRBJ1-5, with 7 bases aligning to TRBD1. The CDR3 DNA sequence: TGTGCCAGCACAAGGACAGGCCAGGGGCAGCCCCAGCATTTT. Translation: CASTRTGQGQPQHF.